Each of the 32 T cell receptor beta chains below was sequenced from the same sample in a study of blood T cells in healthy people across ages. Combining a sample-barcoded 5' primer with a J-beta primer mix, a second PCR ran for 7 to 11 cycles. TCRdb itself ran the 5' RACE reads through MiXCR, one entry per CDR3 protein. In the table there are some 1.8 million distinct CDR3 sequences, about two fifths of which are singletons. What was sequenced was blood. The source of these receptors is a human donor in good health.

The sample holds a few counts of this clonotype. This sequence joins TRBV5-1 and TRBJ2-6; perhaps D is TRBD1 or TRBD2 (5 bases each). The CDR3 is made up of 16 amino acids. V dropped 3 bases and J dropped 2 bases, with 12 bases sitting between them. Germline values: CDR1 SGHRS, CDR2 YFSETQ. CDR3 DNA: TGCGCCAGCAGCTCGATCGGGACGCCTGGGGCCAACGTCCTGACTTTC. Translating it yields CASSSIGTPGANVLTF.

V gene TRBV15 combines with J gene TRBJ2-5, with D perhaps matching TRBD2 (7 bases). V was cut by 3 bases and J by 1 base, with 18 bases left in between. Germline CDR1 and CDR2: LNHNV and YYDKDF (reference sequence). CDR3 length: 17 residues. This CDR3 is CATSRAGGLPSQETQYF. The CDR3 DNA reads as TGTGCCACCAGCAGGGCCGGGGGGCTCCCAAGCCAAGAGACCCAGTACTTC.

This sequence joins TRBV7-2 and TRBJ2-3, with D perhaps matching TRBD2 (5 bases). Trimming cost V 2 bases and J 3 bases, with 12 bases left between them. The germline V gene encodes CDR1 SGHTA and CDR2 FQGNSA. This CDR3 comprises 15 residues. As DNA, the CDR3 is TGTGCCAGCAGCTTAAAGAGCGGACCTACAGATACGCAGTATTTT. This sequence encodes CASSLKSGPTDTQYF.

The chain uses TRBV21-1 and TRBJ1-2; the DNA was not used to check the table's D call, TRBD1. TRBV21-1 represents a pseudogene. This CDR3 comprises 15 residues. The CDR3 loop is CASSTRTGRIYGYTF. The CDR3 DNA reads TGTGCCAGCAGCACAAGGACAGGGCGAATCTATGGCTACACCTTC.

The chain employs TRBV11-2 and TRBJ1-1; unclear D gene. V lost 5 bases and J 1 base, leaving 17 bases between the germline ends. CDR1 and CDR2 (germline): SGHAT, FQNNGV. This CDR3 spans 16 amino acids. The CDR3 region has the DNA TGTGCCAGCAGCCTCCGGTACAGCAGCTCGAACACTGAAGCTTTCTTT. Encoded protein: CASSLRYSSSNTEAFF.

A few counts support this clonotype. The chain has TRBV4-1 and TRBJ2-3; tentative D call: TRBD2 (6 bases). The CDR3 consists of 16 residues. Per the germline V gene, CDR1 is MGHRA and CDR2 is YSYEKL. The V end lost 4 bases, the J end lost 1 base, and 15 bases lay between the germline ends. CDR3: CASSLNAGRRTDTQYF. CDR3 in DNA: TGCGCCAGCAGCCTGAATGCGGGACGCCGCACAGATACGCAGTATTTT.

The chain links TRBV4-3 to TRBJ2-3; D assignment may be TRBD1 or TRBD2 (5 bases each). The CDR3 covers 18 residues. Germline loops: CDR1 LGHNA, CDR2 YSLEER. V was cut by 0 bases and J by 7 bases, with 23 bases left in between. CDR3 in DNA: TGCGCCAGCAGCCAAGAGCGGGTAGGGGAAGGGGTGGCGTATACGCAGTATTTT. It encodes CASSQERVGEGVAYTQYF.

This clonotype has more than one count but fewer than ten. The chain has TRBV6-6 and TRBJ2-3, with 9 bases that match TRBD2. The ends lost 0 bases at V and 2 bases at J; junction bases unmatched: 9. CDR3 length: 18 amino acids. Germline V gives CDR1 MNHNY, CDR2 SVGAGI (reference sequence). CDR3 loop: CASSYSSNSGGNTDTQYF. The CDR3 coding sequence is TGTGCCAGCAGTTACTCGTCCAATAGCGGGGGAAACACAGATACGCAGTATTTT.

The rearrangement joins TRBV28 to TRBJ2-7; TRBD1 agrees at 7 bases. Trimming took 3 bases from V and 3 from J; bases not matched to a gene: 5. The CDR3 runs 14 residues. The germline V gene encodes CDR1 MDHEN and CDR2 SYDVKM. CDR3 protein: CASSFPGTDYEQYF. In DNA, the CDR3 is TGTGCCAGCAGTTTCCCCGGGACAGACTACGAGCAGTACTTC.

This clonotype occurred a few times. The chain employs TRBV20-1 and TRBJ1-2; a possible D gene is TRBD1 (5 bases). Germline V gene data show CDR1 as DFQATT and CDR2 as SNEGSKA (reference sequence). Deletions cut 4 bases from V and 5 bases from J, with 11 bases between. This CDR3 is built from 12 residues. The CDR3 protein is CSAIVGLYGYTF. CDR3 bases: TGCAGTGCTATAGTGGGACTGTATGGCTACACCTTC.

This clonotype showed up just a few times. V usage is TRBV19 and J usage is TRBJ2-1; D is possibly TRBD2 (5 bases). Germline lookup yields CDR1 LNHDA and CDR2 SQIVND (reference sequence). This CDR3 has 17 amino acids. The V gene lost 6 bases and the J gene lost 4 bases, with 22 bases spanning the gap. The CDR3 spells CASRPGIATSRYNEQFF. The CDR3 DNA is TGTGCCAGTAGGCCCGGGATAGCCACTTCGCGGTACAATGAGCAGTTCTTC.

This chain links TRBV5-1 with TRBJ2-3; a possible D gene is TRBD1 (5 bases). Germline CDR1 SGHRS, CDR2 YFSETQ. The V gene lost 9 bases and the J gene lost 0 bases, with 14 bases spanning the gap. This CDR3 is built from 14 residues. Here the CDR3 DNA reads TGCGCCACCGGAGCGCAGGGCAGCACAGATACGCAGTATTTT. It yields the protein CATGAQGSTDTQYF.

This clonotype was seen at least ten times. The DNA of the CDR3 is TGTGCCAGCAGCTTAGGGACCGAGGCTGAGCAGTTCTTC. It specifies CASSLGTEAEQFF. The gene calls are TRBV11-3 and TRBJ2-1; no reliable D call. The V end was cut by 1 base, the J end by 9 bases, with 10 bases between. Per germline, CDR1 SGHNT and CDR2 YENEEA. The CDR3 consists of 13 residues.

The chain combines TRBV6-6 with TRBJ2-1; TRBD1 or TRBD2 may be the D gene (6 bases each). Germline CDR1 reads MNHNY; CDR2 reads SVGAGI (reference sequence). The CDR3 spans 16 residues. V was clipped by 0 bases and J by 4 bases, with 13 bases between them. CDR3 coding DNA: TGTGCCAGCAGTTACTCGGGCTCGGGGGCATACAATGAGCAGTTCTTC. It specifies CASSYSGSGAYNEQFF.

The V gene is TRBV21-1, the J gene TRBJ1-5; the table's D gene call, TRBD1, was not cross checked with the DNA. TRBV21-1 is annotated as a pseudogene. There are 16 residues in the CDR3. CDR3 coding DNA: TGTGCCAGCAGCTCCGAGGATAGGGGGAGCAATCAGCCCCAGCATTTT. This sequence encodes CASSSEDRGSNQPQHF.

Concerning this clonotype itself: One end of the junction does not line up with germline, which may come from a read error. This chain links TRBV7-9 with TRBJ2-5, with TRBD2 as a possible D gene (6 bases). There are 14 residues in the CDR3. Germline V CDR1 and CDR2: SEHNR, FQNEAQ (reference sequence). This CDR3 reads CASSLATAGETQYF. In DNA, the CDR3 is TGTGCCAGCAGCCTAGCGACCGCGGGAGAGACCCAGTACTTC.

This chain links TRBV3-1 with TRBJ1-2, with D unclear. Germline-derived CDR1 and CDR2 are LGHDT and YNNKEL (reference sequence). Trimming stripped 2 bases from V and 8 bases from J, with 24 bases between. This CDR3 has 17 amino acids. CDR3 sequence (DNA): TGTGCCAGCAGCCAAAGGTACTTTCGGGGAAGAGAAGACGGCTACACCTTC. The encoded protein is CASSQRYFRGREDGYTF.

This chain connects TRBV21-1 to TRBJ2-7; the table's D call of TRBD1 was not tested on the DNA. TRBV21-1 represents a pseudogene. The CDR3 spans 17 residues. CDR3 DNA sequence: TGTGCCAGCAGCAGGATGCACGACAGGGGGAAATCCTACGAGCAGTACTTC. Translation gives CASSRMHDRGKSYEQYF.

V gene TRBV7-9 combines with J gene TRBJ2-7, with TRBD2 matching over 7 bases. Germline CDR1 is SEHNR and CDR2 is FQNEAQ (reference sequence). After removal of 5 bases from V and 0 bases from J, the junction contained 4 bases not matched to a gene. CDR3 length: 14 residues. The chain's CDR3 is CASSASGNSYEQYF. The DNA of the CDR3 is TGTGCCAGCAGCGCAAGCGGGAACTCCTACGAGCAGTACTTC.

This clonotype was seen just once. This chain uses TRBV7-2 with TRBJ2-7; D tentatively reads TRBD1 or TRBD2 (5 bases each). Per germline, CDR1 SGHTA and CDR2 FQGNSA. Trimming took off 5 bases at V and 3 bases at J, with 14 bases between the two ends. The CDR3 contains 14 residues. CDR3 coding DNA: TGTGCCAGCAGCGAGGGGTTCCCCCTCTACGAGCAGTACTTC. Its protein is CASSEGFPLYEQYF. Together with reference TRBV7-2 and TRBJ2-7, the CDR3 gives the full variable domain: GAGVSQSPSNKVTEKGKDVELRCDPISGHTALYWYRQSLGQGLEFLIYFQGNSAPDKSGLPSDRFSAERTGGSVSTLTIQRTQQEDSAVYLCASSEGFPLYEQYFGPGTRLTVT.

CDR3 in amino acids: CASSLESQLFSPLHF. The CDR3, as DNA: TGTGCCAGCAGCTTAGAGTCACAACTGTTTTCACCCCTCCACTTT. This rearrangement joins TRBV11-2 to TRBJ1-6; D not certain. The CDR3 runs to 15 residues. V shed 0 bases and J shed 9 bases, with 12 bases lying between them. Germline values: CDR1 SGHAT, CDR2 FQNNGV.

This chain links TRBV2 with TRBJ1-2, with no clear D. Germline CDR1 and CDR2: SNHLY and FYNNEI. The CDR3 sequence is 17 residues long. The V gene lost 0 bases and the J gene lost 8 bases, with 22 bases spanning the gap. Written as DNA, the CDR3 is TGTGCCAGCAGTGAAGCGCGTCGTCGATCCGCTTTGTGGGGCTACACCTTC. Its protein is CASSEARRRSALWGYTF.

V gene TRBV27 combines with J gene TRBJ1-6; D ambiguous. Germline CDR1 reads MNHEY; CDR2 reads SMNVEV (reference sequence). CDR3 length: 16 residues. The V end was cut by 3 bases, the J end by 9 bases, with 18 bases between. The CDR3 loop reads CASSFLKLSGGSPLHF. The CDR3 nucleotides read TGTGCCAGCAGTTTTTTAAAGTTGTCGGGCGGTTCACCCCTCCACTTT.

This clonotype was counted only a few times. The chain links TRBV12-3 or TRBV12-4 to TRBJ2-7; 11 nucleotides align to TRBD1. The J segment lost 5 bases and the V segment lost 9 bases, leaving 3 bases of the junction unmatched. The CDR3 is 12 amino acids. The CDR3, as DNA: TGTGCCAGTATGGGACAGGGGGACGAGCAGTACTTC. Translation gives CASMGQGDEQYF.

This clonotype has a handful of counts. The chain employs TRBV6-6 and TRBJ1-2; no clear D. V was clipped by 2 bases and J by 7 bases, with 11 bases between them. The CDR3 extends over 13 amino acids. Looked up from germline, CDR1 is MNHNY and CDR2 is SVGAGI (reference sequence). CDR3 sequence (DNA): TGTGCCAGCAGTTACGACTCGGATGGTGGCTACACCTTC. Translated, it gives CASSYDSDGGYTF.

This clonotype was found a few times. The V gene is TRBV3-1, the J gene TRBJ1-1; the D is unclear. Trimming shortened V by 0 bases and J by 0 bases, and 5 bases separated the two germline ends. The CDR3 loop spans 14 amino acids. The V gene's germline CDR1 is LGHDT and CDR2 YNNKEL (reference sequence). CDR3 DNA sequence: TGTGCCAGCAGCCAAGAGGGCTTGAACACTGAAGCTTTCTTT. Translating it yields CASSQEGLNTEAFF. Variable domain in full (rest from reference TRBV3-1 and TRBJ1-1): DTAVSQTPKYLVTQMGNDKSIKCEQNLGHDTMYWYKQDSKKFLKIMFSYNNKELIINETVPNRFSPKSPDKAHLNLHINSLELGDSAVYFCASSQEGLNTEAFFGQGTRLTVV.

V gene TRBV7-2 combines with J gene TRBJ2-7, with D perhaps TRBD2 (6 bases). The CDR3 loop spans 15 amino acids. Germline V gene sequence: CDR1 SGHTA, CDR2 FQGNSA. The V end was cut by 5 bases, the J end by 10 bases, with 24 bases between. CDR3 DNA sequence: TGTGCCAGCAGCCCCTCGGAGGGCCCCATACAAAATCAGTACTTC. Protein product: CASSPSEGPIQNQYF.

The chain links TRBV12-3 or TRBV12-4 to TRBJ1-2, with TRBD1 matching over 12 bases. This CDR3 spans 15 amino acids. Losses at the gene ends were 6 bases for V and 2 bases for J; bases not matched to a gene: 4. CDR3 nucleotide sequence: TGTGCCAGCAGGGGACAGGGGGCTGGGAACTATGGCTACACCTTC. Residues: CASRGQGAGNYGYTF.

This clonotype was found a few times. The chain combines TRBV20-1 with TRBJ1-2; 9 nucleotides line up with TRBD1. The CDR3 consists of 16 residues. Germline assignment: CDR1 DFQATT and CDR2 SNEGSKA (reference sequence). The J segment lost 0 bases and the V segment lost 5 bases, leaving 10 bases of the junction unmatched. Written as DNA, the CDR3 is TGCAGTGCTCCACGGACAGGGGAAGTAGCTAACTATGGCTACACCTTC. It yields the protein CSAPRTGEVANYGYTF.

This chain links TRBV3-1 with TRBJ1-2, with a weak D call TRBD1 (6 bases). The CDR3 runs to 14 residues. The germline gives CDR1 LGHDT, CDR2 YNNKEL (reference sequence). Trimming shortened V by 5 bases and J by 1 base, and 11 bases separated the two germline ends. CDR3 in amino acids: CASSYRQVNYGYTF. In nucleotides, the CDR3 is TGTGCCAGCAGCTACCGACAGGTTAACTATGGCTACACCTTC.

This clonotype was seen only a few times. This chain connects TRBV12-3 or TRBV12-4 to TRBJ1-1; D is uncertain. The CDR3 has 15 amino acids. V lost 5 bases, J lost 1 base, and 14 bases lay in between. CDR3 bases: TGTGCCAGCAGTCCCCATGGCCGGGGGAACACTGAAGCTTTCTTT. Translating it yields CASSPHGRGNTEAFF.

The sample holds many counts of this clonotype. The chain couples TRBV4-2 to TRBJ2-7; D is tentatively TRBD1 or TRBD2 (5 bases each). The germline V gene has CDR1 LGHNA and CDR2 YNFKEQ. The germline V and J ends were trimmed by 1 base and 3 bases, with 16 bases remaining between them. This CDR3 spans 16 amino acids. DNA for the CDR3: TGTGCCAGCAGCCAAGTAGTGACGGGGCCCAACTACGAGCAGTACTTC. Its translation: CASSQVVTGPNYEQYF.